A single sample gave rise to the 23 T cell receptor beta chains below, sequenced in a study of T-cell memory formation after mild COVID-19. TCRdb passed the 5' RACE reads through MiXCR, listing each CDR3 protein once. The table includes over 95,000 distinct CDR3 sequences, about 20% detected once. Sample: PBMCs or a T cell subset sorted from them (not recorded which). Receptor source: a man aged 18-30 years who had mild COVID-19 (a few samples of this study predate the infection). Cell type and time point are not known.

The chain links TRBV7-2 to TRBJ1-2, with D tentatively TRBD1 (6 bases). From germline, CDR1 is SGHTA and CDR2 FQGNSA. Deletions cut 7 bases from V and 4 bases from J, with 19 bases between. The CDR3 covers 15 residues. The CDR3 sequence: CASTDYQGNPYGYTF. CDR3 DNA sequence: TGTGCCAGCACCGACTATCAGGGGAACCCCTATGGCTACACCTTC.

This rearrangement joins TRBV7-2 to TRBJ2-3; no definite D call. Germline assignment: CDR1 SGHTA and CDR2 FQGNSA. V was cut by 8 bases and J by 6 bases, with 9 bases left in between. The CDR3 length is 11 residues. In DNA, the CDR3 is TGTGCCAGCGGCCGGATGGATACGCAGTATTTT. The encoded protein is CASGRMDTQYF.

The J gene is TRBJ1-1, the V gene TRBV9; D remains unclear. This CDR3 region has 14 residues. Germline lookup yields CDR1 SGDLS and CDR2 YYNGEE. The V end lost 0 bases, the J end lost 1 base, and 7 bases lay between the germline ends. The chain's CDR3 is CASSVAEWNTEAFF. The DNA of the CDR3 is TGTGCCAGCAGCGTAGCGGAGTGGAACACTGAAGCTTTCTTT.

V and J are TRBV29-1 and TRBJ2-3, with D perhaps matching TRBD2 (5 bases). Trimming took 7 bases from V and 4 from J, leaving 15 bases between them. The V gene's germline CDR1 is SQVTM and CDR2 ANQGSEA. The CDR3 totals 13 residues. The CDR3 nucleotides are TGCAGCGCCGGACGGGGAAGGGCAGATACGCAGTATTTT. It codes for CSAGRGRADTQYF.

There are a few counts of this clonotype. The chain couples TRBV7-2 to TRBJ1-5; TRBD1 is a possible D gene (5 bases). This CDR3 contains 15 residues. Germline V gene lookup returns CDR1 SGHTA and CDR2 FQGNSA. V shed 5 bases and J shed 3 bases, with 14 bases lying between them. The CDR3 reads CASSPPPGFNQPQHF. The CDR3 region has the DNA TGTGCCAGCAGCCCACCCCCAGGGTTCAATCAGCCCCAGCATTTT. The variable domain in full, with the rest retrieved from reference TRBV7-2 and TRBJ1-5, is GAGVSQSPSNKVTEKGKDVELRCDPISGHTALYWYRQSLGQGLEFLIYFQGNSAPDKSGLPSDRFSAERTGGSVSTLTIQRTQQEDSAVYLCASSPPPGFNQPQHFGDGTRLSIL.

The V call is TRBV2, the J call TRBJ2-7, with D possibly called TRBD1 or TRBD2 (5 bases each). Germline loops: CDR1 SNHLY, CDR2 FYNNEI. The CDR3 spans 12 residues. Trimming left V 5 bases short and J 6 bases short, with 11 bases between. The CDR3 loop is CASSRDPSEQYV. CDR3 bases: TGTGCCAGCAGTCGGGACCCGTCCGAGCAGTACGTC.

V and J are TRBV7-6 and TRBJ1-4, with D possibly TRBD1 on 6 matching bases. The V gene's germline CDR1 is SGHVS and CDR2 FNYEAQ. Trimming took off 4 bases at V and 3 bases at J, with 15 bases between the two ends. The CDR3 is 16 amino acids. The CDR3 sequence is CASSSRGAFANEKLFF. The CDR3 DNA sequence: TGTGCCAGCAGCTCGAGGGGGGCGTTTGCTAATGAAAAACTGTTTTTT.

The chain joins TRBV7-3 to TRBJ2-1; the match to TRBD1 covers 10 bases. J lost 8 bases, V lost 1 base, and 8 bases had no gene match. Germline V lookup: CDR1 SGHTA, CDR2 FQGTGA. This CDR3 is 16 amino acids long. Here the CDR3 reads CASSLIPTGGSDEQFF. CDR3 sequence (DNA): TGTGCCAGCAGCTTAATTCCGACAGGGGGCTCGGATGAGCAGTTCTTC. The variable domain in full, completed from reference TRBV7-3 and TRBJ2-1, reads GAGVSQTPSNKVTEKGKYVELRCDPISGHTALYWYRQSLGQGPEFLIYFQGTGAADDSGLPNDRFFAVRPEGSVSTLKIQRTERGDSAVYLCASSLIPTGGSDEQFFGPGTRLTVL.

This clonotype was counted between two and nine times. V gene TRBV4-1 combines with J gene TRBJ1-5; no reliable D call. The CDR3 consists of 15 residues. V was cut by 3 bases and J by 0 bases, with 9 bases left in between. The germline V gene encodes CDR1 MGHRA and CDR2 YSYEKL. This chain's CDR3 is CASSQLSPSNQPQHF. CDR3 nucleotides: TGCGCCAGCAGCCAGCTTAGTCCTAGCAATCAGCCCCAGCATTTT.

The rearrangement joins TRBV11-2 to TRBJ2-7; D unresolved. CDR3 size: 13 residues. Germline assignment: CDR1 SGHAT and CDR2 FQNNGV. V gave up 1 base and J gave up 2 bases, with 6 bases separating them. CDR3 protein: CASSLGLPYEQYF. Written as DNA, the CDR3 is TGTGCCAGCAGCTTAGGGCTCCCCTACGAGCAGTACTTC. The full variable domain, completed using reference TRBV11-2 and TRBJ2-7, is EAGVAQSPRYKIIEKRQSVAFWCNPISGHATLYWYQQILGQGPKLLIQFQNNGVVDDSQLPKDRFSAERLKGVDSTLKIQPAKLEDSAVYLCASSLGLPYEQYFGPGTRLTVT.

This clonotype was seen a few times. This sequence joins TRBV12-3 or TRBV12-4 and TRBJ1-5; 11 nucleotides line up with TRBD1. The CDR3 is made up of 14 amino acids. V shed 6 bases, J shed 6 bases, and the junction held 4 bases outside the gene matches. The CDR3 reads CASSPGTGGQPQHF. The CDR3 DNA reads as TGTGCCAGCAGCCCAGGGACAGGGGGTCAGCCCCAGCATTTT.

V is TRBV7-9 and J is TRBJ1-6; D may be TRBD1 (6 bases). Germline loops: CDR1 SEHNR, CDR2 FQNEAQ (reference sequence). V was cut by 2 bases and J by 10 bases, with 18 bases left in between. The CDR3 extends over 16 amino acids. CDR3 sequence (DNA): TGTGCCAGCAGCTTAAAGTACCAGGGGTCGAAGTCACCCCTCCACTTT. Its protein product is CASSLKYQGSKSPLHF.

This clonotype has only a few counts. The CDR3 sequence is CASSEARTGVRPGYTF. CDR3 nucleotide sequence: TGTGCCAGCAGTGAAGCCCGGACAGGGGTCCGGCCTGGCTACACCTTC. The chain uses TRBV2 and TRBJ1-2; the match to TRBD1 covers 9 bases. Germline V gene data show CDR1 as SNHLY and CDR2 as FYNNEI. V lost 0 bases, J lost 7 bases, and 9 bases stayed unmatched. The CDR3 totals 16 residues. Full variable domain (rest looked up from reference TRBV2 and TRBJ1-2): EPEVTQTPSHQVTQMGQEVILRCVPISNHLYFYWYRQILGQKVEFLVSFYNNEISEKSEIFDDQFSVERPDGSNFTLKIRSTKLEDSAMYFCASSEARTGVRPGYTFGSGTRLTVV.

This rearrangement joins TRBV30 to TRBJ2-7; D is unresolved. The germline CDR1 and CDR2 sequences are GTSNPN and SVGIG (reference sequence). The CDR3 contains 13 residues. V lost 1 base to trimming and J lost 1 base, with 8 bases between them. CDR3 sequence: CAWSEADSYEQYF. The CDR3 DNA follows: TGTGCCTGGAGTGAGGCAGATTCCTACGAGCAGTACTTC.

This clonotype has a handful of counts. Here the CDR3 reads CASSWEGLGTEAFF. The DNA of the CDR3 is TGTGCCAGCAGTTGGGAGGGGCTGGGGACTGAAGCTTTCTTT. The chain links TRBV25-1 to TRBJ1-1, with D possibly matching TRBD1 (5 bases). Germline CDR1 MGHDK, CDR2 SYGVNS. Trimming pared 5 bases from V and 5 bases from J, leaving 15 bases between. The CDR3 length is 14 residues. The entire variable domain, with the rest obtained from reference TRBV25-1 and TRBJ1-1, is as follows: EADIYQTPRYLVIGTGKKITLECSQTMGHDKMYWYQQDPGMELHLIHYSYGVNSTEKGDLSSESTVSRIRTEHFPLTLESARPSHTSQYLCASSWEGLGTEAFFGQGTRLTVV.

The chain is built from TRBV7-2 and TRBJ2-3, with 12 positions matching TRBD2. The CDR3 spans 16 residues. CDR1 is SGHTA, CDR2 FQGNSA, per germline. The trim removed 5 bases at V and 1 base at J, leaving 4 bases unmatched. In nucleotides, the CDR3 is TGTGCCAGCAGCCAGAGGACTAGCGGGGGCACAGATACGCAGTATTTT. It yields the protein CASSQRTSGGTDTQYF.

This clonotype was seen a handful of times. The chain uses TRBV29-1 and TRBJ2-5, with TRBD1 matching 10 bases. CDR1 is SQVTM, CDR2 ANQGSEA, per germline. V gave up 0 bases and J gave up 5 bases; unmatched junction bases: 6. The CDR3 is 15 residues long. CDR3 sequence (DNA): TGCAGCGTTGAAGAGTTAGGGACAGGGGACGAGACCCAGTACTTC. It specifies CSVEELGTGDETQYF. The full variable domain, rest sourced from reference TRBV29-1 and TRBJ2-5, is SAVISQKPSRDICQRGTSLTIQCQVDSQVTMMFWYRQQPGQSLTLIATANQGSEATYESGFVIDKFPISRPNLTFSTLTVSNMSPEDSSIYLCSVEELGTGDETQYFGPGTRLLVL.

The V and J genes are TRBV2 and TRBJ2-4; D might be TRBD2 (5 bases). Germline V gene sequence: CDR1 SNHLY, CDR2 FYNNEI. V was shortened by 6 bases and J by 1 base, with 16 bases between the two germline ends. This CDR3 is built from 16 residues. CDR3 amino acids: CASSPDSLGAKNIQYF. Here the CDR3 DNA reads TGTGCCAGCAGCCCGGACTCCCTGGGGGCCAAAAACATTCAGTACTTC.

This clonotype was counted between two and nine times. This chain joins TRBV7-6 and TRBJ2-5; TRBD1 aligns across 8 bases. The germline V gene has CDR1 SGHVS and CDR2 FNYEAQ. V was pared by 5 bases and J by 4 bases, with 9 bases of the junction left unmatched. This CDR3 is 15 amino acids long. The CDR3 loop reads CASSTDRVVGETQYF. In nucleotides, the CDR3 is TGTGCCAGCAGCACGGACAGGGTTGTAGGAGAGACCCAGTACTTC. Full variable domain (rest looked up from reference TRBV7-6 and TRBJ2-5): GAGVSQSPRYKVTKRGQDVALRCDPISGHVSLYWYRQALGQGPEFLTYFNYEAQQDKSGLPNDRFSAERPEGSISTLTIQRTEQRDSAMYRCASSTDRVVGETQYFGPGTRLLVL.

This chain joins TRBV29-1 and TRBJ2-1; D not certain. CDR1 is SQVTM and CDR2 is ANQGSEA in the germline V gene. Trimming cost V 0 bases and J 4 bases, with 10 bases left between them. The CDR3 loop spans 14 amino acids. This CDR3 reads CSVEDLADYNEQFF. As DNA, the CDR3 is TGCAGCGTTGAAGATCTTGCGGATTACAATGAGCAGTTCTTC.

The rearrangement joins TRBV7-6 to TRBJ2-1; TRBD1 matches 8 bases. Germline CDR1 and CDR2: SGHVS and FNYEAQ. V was pared by 0 bases and J by 4 bases, with 17 bases of the junction left unmatched. The CDR3 is 20 amino acids. CDR3 loop: CASSLAVIFRTGTPYNEQFF. For the CDR3, the DNA is TGTGCCAGCAGCTTAGCGGTGATATTCCGGACAGGGACACCTTACAATGAGCAGTTCTTC. Variable domain in full (rest from reference TRBV7-6 and TRBJ2-1): GAGVSQSPRYKVTKRGQDVALRCDPISGHVSLYWYRQALGQGPEFLTYFNYEAQQDKSGLPNDRFSAERPEGSISTLTIQRTEQRDSAMYRCASSLAVIFRTGTPYNEQFFGPGTRLTVL.

The CDR3: CASSLTTRSWDQAFETQYF. CDR3 in DNA: TGTGCCAGCAGCTTGACTACGAGAAGCTGGGACCAGGCCTTTGAGACCCAGTACTTC. This chain connects TRBV7-3 to TRBJ2-5; tentatively, D is TRBD1 or TRBD2 (5 bases each). Trimming shortened V by 3 bases and J by 5 bases, and 28 bases separated the two germline ends. CDR3 length: 19 amino acids. The V gene's germline CDR1 is SGHTA and CDR2 FQGTGA. Based on the CDR3 plus reference TRBV7-3 and TRBJ2-5, the full variable domain is GAGVSQTPSNKVTEKGKYVELRCDPISGHTALYWYRQSLGQGPEFLIYFQGTGAADDSGLPNDRFFAVRPEGSVSTLKIQRTERGDSAVYLCASSLTTRSWDQAFETQYFGPGTRLLVL.

In this sample, this clonotype turned up many times. The chain links TRBV7-9 to TRBJ2-5; 12 bases are shared with TRBD2. The CDR3 consists of 16 residues. The V gene's germline CDR1 is SEHNR and CDR2 FQNEAQ (reference sequence). J lost 3 bases, V lost 5 bases, and 7 bases had no gene match. The CDR3 is CASSQTSGGEKETQYF. The CDR3 DNA follows: TGTGCCAGCAGCCAGACTAGCGGGGGAGAGAAAGAGACCCAGTACTTC.